This entry lists 20 T cell receptor beta chains sequenced from one sample in a study of early stage breast cancer tumors (dated by TCRdb to about 2017). Receptor amplification or capture employed the immunoSEQ multiplex PCR assay. In TCRdb, the immuneACCESS table is reduced to in-frame sequences with V and J assigned. These tables do not hold every clone; where another copy was compared, an unresolved V gene accounts for under half, and the others remain unexplained. The table for this sample lists around 40,000 clones; about 78% of them were counted only once. The ten largest clones capture roughly 7.2% of the sample. The sequencing sample was made of blood. All receptors derive from a person aged 45 to 60 with breast cancer.

The CDR3 DNA sequence: TGTGCCAGCAGCTCGGGACAGGGAATCTACGAGCAGTACTTC. Its translation: CASSSGQGIYEQYF. The rearrangement joins TRBV6-1 to TRBJ2-7; 9 bases align to TRBD1. V lost 6 bases and J lost 3; bases outside the gene matches: 6. This CDR3 comprises 14 residues. CDR1 and CDR2 from the germline V gene are MNHNS and SASEGT.

The chain has TRBV7-2 and TRBJ1-1; perhaps TRBD1 as D (5 bases). V lost 2 bases to trimming and J lost 7 bases, with 14 bases between them. This CDR3 comprises 14 residues. Germline V lookup: CDR1 SGHTA, CDR2 FQGNSA. CDR3 region: CASSLRGAALEAFF. The CDR3 nucleotides are TGTGCCAGCAGCTTAAGGGGCGCGGCCCTTGAAGCTTTCTTT.

The chain is built from TRBV2 and TRBJ1-6; D possibly corresponds to TRBD1 (6 bases). The CDR3 sequence is 16 residues long. With 0 bases removed from V and 2 bases from J, the gap between germline ends came to 8 bases. Germline values: CDR1 SNHLY, CDR2 FYNNEI. The CDR3 nucleotides read TGTGCCAGCAGTGAAGCAGAGGGGGCCTATAATTCACCCCTCCACTTT. Its protein is CASSEAEGAYNSPLHF.

This chain links TRBV10-2 with TRBJ2-2; 12 bases line up with TRBD1. The trim removed 6 bases at V and 6 bases at J, leaving 5 bases unmatched. Germline V gene data show CDR1 as WSHSY and CDR2 as SAAADI. The CDR3 contains 15 residues. CDR3 sequence reads: CASRVGQGAAGELFF. For the CDR3, the DNA is TGCGCCAGCAGAGTGGGACAGGGGGCGGCCGGGGAGCTGTTTTTT.

This clone has a handful of counts. The DNA of the CDR3 is TGTGCCACCAGCAGGGGGCAGGGGGAGACCCAGTACTTC. This encodes CATSRGQGETQYF. The J gene is TRBJ2-5, the V gene TRBV15, with a weak D call TRBD1 (6 bases). With 3 bases removed from V and 5 bases from J, the gap between germline ends came to 10 bases. CDR1 is LNHNV and CDR2 is YYDKDF in the germline V gene (reference sequence). The CDR3 covers 13 residues.

This clone was seen only once. The V call is TRBV5-1, the J call TRBJ1-1; 8 nucleotides align to TRBD1. The V and J ends lost 3 bases and 5 bases, in that order; junction bases with no gene match: 9. Germline CDR1 reads SGHRS; CDR2 reads YFSETQ. The CDR3 contains 15 residues. CDR3 coding DNA: TGCGCCAGCAGCTCCGGACAGGGAAGGGGGACTGAAGCTTTCTTT. This gives the protein CASSSGQGRGTEAFF. The variable domain in full, with the rest retrieved from reference TRBV5-1 and TRBJ1-1, is KAGVTQTPRYLIKTRGQQVTLSCSPISGHRSVSWYQQTPGQGLQFLFEYFSETQRNKGNFPGRFSGRQFSNSRSEMNVSTLELGDSALYLCASSSGQGRGTEAFFGQGTRLTVV.

The chain carries TRBV19 and TRBJ2-5, with D maybe TRBD1 (5 bases). CDR1 is LNHDA and CDR2 is SQIVND in the germline V gene (reference sequence). The germline V and J ends were trimmed by 7 bases and 2 bases, with 11 bases remaining between them. This CDR3 region has 13 residues. CDR3 bases: TGTGCCAGTAAGTGGACATCACAAGAGACCCAGTACTTC. This codes for CASKWTSQETQYF.

CDR3 region: CASGGTSGYEQYF. The CDR3 region has the DNA TGTGCCAGCGGCGGGACTAGCGGCTACGAGCAGTACTTC. The genes are TRBV2 and TRBJ2-7; 11 bases map to TRBD2. The CDR3 has 13 residues. Germline assignment: CDR1 SNHLY and CDR2 FYNNEI. Trimming took 8 bases from V and 3 from J; bases not matched to a gene: 3.

In this sample, this clone turned up a few times. The chain recombines TRBV5-1 with TRBJ1-2, with D uncertain. In germline, CDR1 is SGHRS, CDR2 YFSETQ. Trimming cost V 3 bases and J 8 bases, with 17 bases left between them. The CDR3 is made up of 14 amino acids. CDR3 sequence (DNA): TGCGCCAGCAGCTCTGGTGGCCCGATGGGCGGCTACACCTTC. Its translation is CASSSGGPMGGYTF. The whole variable domain, remainder taken from reference TRBV5-1 and TRBJ1-2, is KAGVTQTPRYLIKTRGQQVTLSCSPISGHRSVSWYQQTPGQGLQFLFEYFSETQRNKGNFPGRFSGRQFSNSRSEMNVSTLELGDSALYLCASSSGGPMGGYTFGSGTRLTVV.

The rearrangement links TRBV5-1 to TRBJ1-1; 7 positions agree with TRBD1. V shed 2 bases and J 0 bases; nucleotides not matched to a gene: 16. Germline V gene sequence: CDR1 SGHRS, CDR2 YFSETQ. The CDR3 has 19 amino acids. CDR3 nucleotide sequence: TGCGCCAGCAGCTTCTCAGCAATCGGGACAGAGAATTTGAACACTGAAGCTTTCTTT. Encoded protein: CASSFSAIGTENLNTEAFF.

This clone was observed a few times. The J gene is TRBJ1-5, the V gene TRBV11-2; maybe TRBD1 (5 bases). Germline CDR1 SGHAT, CDR2 FQNNGV. V was trimmed by 3 bases and J by 0 bases, leaving 9 bases between them. There are 15 residues in the CDR3. The CDR3 region is CASSLGLNSNQPQHF. The CDR3 DNA sequence: TGTGCCAGCAGCTTGGGGCTTAATAGCAATCAGCCCCAGCATTTT. Complete variable domain (other parts from reference TRBV11-2 and TRBJ1-5): EAGVAQSPRYKIIEKRQSVAFWCNPISGHATLYWYQQILGQGPKLLIQFQNNGVVDDSQLPKDRFSAERLKGVDSTLKIQPAKLEDSAVYLCASSLGLNSNQPQHFGDGTRLSIL.

The chain carries TRBV11-2 and TRBJ1-5; tentatively, D is TRBD1 (6 bases). Germline values: CDR1 SGHAT, CDR2 FQNNGV. V was clipped by 0 bases and J by 4 bases, with 10 bases between them. This CDR3 spans 15 amino acids. The DNA of the CDR3 is TGTGCCAGCAGCTTAGATCTCGGACAGAATCAGCCCCAGCATTTT. Its translation: CASSLDLGQNQPQHF.

The chain links TRBV6-6 to TRBJ2-2; D is perhaps TRBD2 (5 bases). Germline V CDR1 and CDR2: MNHNY, SVGAGI (reference sequence). Trimming removed 6 bases at V and 7 bases at J, with 9 bases between. The CDR3 is made up of 12 amino acids. In DNA form, the CDR3 reads TGTGCCAGCAGCCAAACTAGCGGGGAGCTGTTTTTT. Its translation: CASSQTSGELFF.

This chain joins TRBV9 and TRBJ2-3, with TRBD2 matching over 9 bases. CDR1 is SGDLS and CDR2 is YYNGEE in the germline V gene. J lost 2 bases, V lost 4 bases, and 8 bases had no gene match. The length of the CDR3 is 16 residues. The CDR3 protein is CASSPGLAGNTDTQYF. CDR3 sequence (DNA): TGTGCCAGCAGCCCAGGTCTAGCGGGGAACACAGATACGCAGTATTTT.

The chain combines TRBV13 with TRBJ2-3; a possible D gene is TRBD2 (5 bases). The CDR3 is made up of 13 amino acids. Per germline, CDR1 PRHDT and CDR2 FYEKMQ (reference sequence). V was shortened by 4 bases and J by 1 base, with 6 bases between the two germline ends. The CDR3 spells CASSSRGTDTQYF. The CDR3 coding sequence is TGTGCCAGCAGCTCGAGGGGCACAGATACGCAGTATTTT.

This clone was seen a handful of times. This chain links TRBV5-1 with TRBJ2-7; the match to TRBD2 covers 11 bases. Germline V gene sequence: CDR1 SGHRS, CDR2 YFSETQ. The CDR3 sequence is 18 residues long. J gave up 3 bases and V 4 bases, and 15 bases lay outside the gene matches. The CDR3 is CASSNGTSGRVVSYEQYF. The CDR3 DNA is TGCGCCAGCAGCAATGGAACTAGCGGGAGAGTAGTAAGCTACGAGCAGTACTTC.

This clone was seen only once. The gene calls are TRBV19 and TRBJ1-2; TRBD1 is a possible D gene (5 bases). With 2 bases removed from V and 4 bases from J, the gap between germline ends came to 14 bases. Germline CDR1 and CDR2: LNHDA and SQIVND (reference sequence). There are 15 residues in the CDR3. CDR3 amino acids: CASSINLQVFYGYTF. CDR3 nucleotides: TGTGCCAGTAGTATAAACCTACAGGTGTTCTATGGCTACACCTTC.

V is TRBV5-1 and J is TRBJ2-1; TRBD2 matches at 9 bases. The CDR3 is 16 amino acids. V lost 3 bases, J lost 4 bases, and 8 bases stayed unmatched. Germline V gene lookup returns CDR1 SGHRS and CDR2 YFSETQ. The CDR3 DNA follows: TGCGCCAGCAGCTGGGGAATGCTAGCGGGATACAATGAGCAGTTCTTC. Translation: CASSWGMLAGYNEQFF.

Only a few counts were recorded for this clone. Here the CDR3 reads CASSIGTGEGEQFF. As DNA, the CDR3 is TGCGCCAGCAGCATTGGGACAGGGGAAGGAGAGCAGTTCTTC. This chain joins TRBV5-1 and TRBJ2-1, with TRBD1 identical over 10 bases. The CDR3 runs 14 residues. Unmatched junction bases numbered 8, after V lost 4 bases and J lost 10 bases. Germline CDR1 and CDR2: SGHRS and YFSETQ.

This chain connects TRBV7-2 to TRBJ2-1; 8 nucleotides line up with TRBD2. V was clipped by 3 bases and J by 0 bases; unmatched bases: 7. The germline gives CDR1 SGHTA, CDR2 FQGNSA. This CDR3 has 17 amino acids. CDR3 nucleotides: TGTGCCAGCAGCTTTGGACCTAGCGGGTTCTCCTACAATGAGCAGTTCTTC. This translates into CASSFGPSGFSYNEQFF.